This is a list of T cell receptor beta chains from one sample in a study of blood T cells in healthy people across ages. Each CDR3 protein is one row after TCRdb ran MiXCR on the 5' RACE reads. The data hold roughly 800,000 distinct CDR3 sequences, with about 25% observed a single time. The same specimen was also included in a second study, on T cells of mothers and their children.

Sequencing was done on a sample of blood. Receptors originate from a boy aged 5 to 17 in good health. Both conserved end residues are part of each CDR3.

V gene	J gene	CDR3 protein
TRBV10-3	TRBJ2-3	CAISGGTGSTDTQYF
TRBV6-2/TRBV6-3	TRBJ1-1	CASSNRQGLITEAFF
TRBV12-3/TRBV12-4	TRBJ1-4	CASSPGTGKKLFF
TRBV15	TRBJ2-5	CATSRPAGGKETQYF
TRBV6-6	TRBJ2-7	CASNPRWDSSYEQYF
TRBV29-1	TRBJ2-5	CSVKFNLQGFGETQYF
TRBV5-1	NA	CASSLGTPGQGYEQYF
TRBV20-1	TRBJ2-5	CSASGGLAVETQYF
TRBV14	TRBJ2-7	CASSQVSGLNEQYF
TRBV4-3	TRBJ1-6	CASGQVGSGSPLHF
TRBV5-1	TRBJ2-1	CASSSATISVRTYNEQFF
TRBV5-5	TRBJ2-5	CASSSRQGALRLETQYF
TRBV11-2	TRBJ2-1	CASSLVGAQTSVNNEQFF
TRBV12-3/TRBV12-4	TRBJ1-2	CASRGQPANYGYTF
TRBV7-9	TRBJ1-2	CASSSDTPAGGYTF
TRBV12-3/TRBV12-4	TRBJ2-1	CASSFLPSSYNEQFF
TRBV6-1	TRBJ2-7	CASSPLGLAGETIIYEQYF
TRBV7-9	TRBJ2-5	CASSTSGLGTQYF
TRBV28	NA	CASWDANHEQYF
TRBV29-1	TRBJ2-1	CSVKGRLFDEQFF
TRBV4-3	TRBJ2-6	CASSQDGQGLNSGANVLTF
TRBV7-2	TRBJ2-3	CASSLRLAGASTDTQYF
TRBV12-3/TRBV12-4	TRBJ1-3	CASRSGPATGNTIYF
TRBV6-5	TRBJ1-1	CASSFGLGANTEAFF
TRBV29-1	TRBJ1-2	CSVEDRAEGDQGGYGYTF
TRBV28	TRBJ2-7	CASSLELAGVGTYEQYF
TRBV4-1	TRBJ1-2	CASSQGLGYTF
TRBV20-1	TRBJ2-7	CSARTLSYEQYF
TRBV7-2	TRBJ2-3	CASSSGHLSTDTQYF
TRBV7-6	TRBJ2-5	CASSLYGEGPQETQYF
TRBV20-1	TRBJ2-7	CGARFRAAYEQYF
TRBV6-2/TRBV6-3	TRBJ1-1	CASSYPRGNTEAFF
TRBV6-2/TRBV6-3	TRBJ1-2	CASSYSFRDIDYGYTF
TRBV7-2	TRBJ2-3	CASSSTSGALLTDTQYF
TRBV12-3/TRBV12-4	TRBJ2-7	CASSPRTSGRYTSSYEQYF
TRBV12-3/TRBV12-4	TRBJ2-5	CASSRLAGQETQYF
TRBV7-2	TRBJ2-5	CASSLDMLQETQYF
TRBV28	TRBJ1-4	CASRPGGWTNEKLFF
TRBV2	NA	CASSRDRNYEQYF
TRBV20-1	TRBJ2-7	CSARLDLNLYEQYF
TRBV5-1	TRBJ2-5	CASSLGSTQRGQETQYF
TRBV20-1	TRBJ2-1	CSARARSFGVF
TRBV12-3/TRBV12-4	TRBJ2-7	CASTIDTAQYF
TRBV16	TRBJ2-7	CASSRDSPSYEQYF
TRBV7-9	NA	CASSPQMGEETQYF
TRBV28	TRBJ1-1	CASRSVNTEAFF